This T cell receptor (beta chain) was sequenced in a study of T cells after yellow fever vaccination. Study conclusions and caveats: Within FACS-sorted repertoires, abundant clonotypes contaminating from the bulk population could be present. The study re-detected most primary-vaccination clones after the booster (about 96% CD4, 80% to 90% CD8). Of the clonotypes, a small share occurred in both CD4 and CD8 compartments.

For TCR, cDNA came from 5'RACE template switching, which added a universal primer site and UMIs. Each CDR3 protein gets one entry after TCRdb re-called the 5' RACE reads with MiXCR. The sample has 300,000 or so distinct CDR3 sequences; around 6.8% are singletons. This clonotype was seen at least ten times. Antigen specificity is unknown. Germline V lookup: CDR1 DFQATT, CDR2 SNEGSKA (reference sequence). The V gene lost 6 bases and the J gene lost 3 bases, with 15 bases spanning the gap. The CDR3 length is 13 residues. This chain links TRBV20-1 with TRBJ2-7; a possible D gene is TRBD2 (6 bases). This TCR derives from a man aged 18 to 30 who received the YFV17D yellow fever vaccine. Specimen: PBMCs, collected approximately 47 days after the first yellow fever vaccination. The CDR3 spells CSARRGIRYEQYF. The CDR3 nucleotides are TGCAGTGCCCGCCGGGGGATTCGCTACGAGCAGTACTTC.